Shown below are 23 T cell receptor beta chains from a single sample sequenced in a study of cytomegalovirus exposure and HLA in healthy donors. The PCR was carried out with 60 Vbeta primers and 13 Jbeta primers. The table came from immunoSEQ multiplex PCR; TCRdb's copy has only in-frame clones and leaves some out. The repertoire table contains 100,000 to 150,000 clones. The sequencing sample was made of PBMCs. The receptors stem from a young man in good health and CMV-seronegative.

This chain connects TRBV9 to TRBJ2-3, with D perhaps TRBD2 (7 bases). Germline V CDR1 and CDR2: SGDLS, YYNGEE. The ends were cut back, 3 bases at V and 5 bases at J, with 13 bases in the middle. This CDR3 region has 14 residues. Here the CDR3 reads CASSAAGAGDTQYF. The CDR3 DNA reads as TGTGCCAGCAGCGCGGCGGGGGCGGGAGATACGCAGTATTTT.

This chain links TRBV7-2 with TRBJ2-7; perhaps TRBD2 as D (6 bases). Germline V CDR1 and CDR2: SGHTA, FQGNSA. V lost 4 bases to trimming and J lost 7 bases, with 17 bases between them. The CDR3 extends over 14 amino acids. CDR3 sequence: CASSYRAGYSEQYF. CDR3 coding DNA: TGTGCCAGCAGCTACCGCGCGGGATATAGTGAGCAGTACTTC.

The chain uses TRBV7-6 and TRBJ1-4; no definite D call. CDR1 and CDR2 from the germline V gene are SGHVS and FNYEAQ. Trimming cost V 1 base and J 6 bases, with 12 bases left between them. The CDR3 runs 15 residues. In nucleotides, the CDR3 is TGTGCCAGCAGCTTAGACGGGATAACGGATGAAAAACTGTTTTTT. Protein sequence: CASSLDGITDEKLFF.

This chain links TRBV7-2 with TRBJ2-1; 11 nucleotides line up with TRBD1. In germline, CDR1 is SGHTA, CDR2 FQGNSA. The ends lost 1 base at V and 4 bases at J; junction bases unmatched: 6. CDR3 length equals 17 residues. Here the CDR3 DNA reads TGTGCCAGCAGCTTAGTAGGAGGGACAGGGGGGTACAATGAGCAGTTCTTC. Its translation is CASSLVGGTGGYNEQFF.

The rearrangement links TRBV7-6 to TRBJ2-2; TRBD2 agrees at 16 bases. CDR1 SGHVS and CDR2 FNYEAQ come from the germline V gene. CDR3 length: 17 residues. The ends lost 6 bases at V and 4 bases at J; junction bases unmatched: 5. The chain's CDR3 is CASSAGLAGGSTGELFF. CDR3 in DNA: TGTGCCAGCAGTGCGGGACTAGCGGGGGGGTCCACCGGGGAGCTGTTTTTT.

CDR3 amino acids: CASSLPKESTGELFF. The CDR3 region has the DNA TGTGCCAGTAGTCTCCCGAAGGAGTCCACCGGGGAGCTGTTTTTT. J is TRBJ2-2 and V is TRBV19, with unresolved D. From germline, CDR1 is LNHDA and CDR2 SQIVND (reference sequence). This CDR3 spans 15 amino acids. Trimming pared 5 bases from V and 4 bases from J, leaving 14 bases between.

The chain couples TRBV2 to TRBJ1-4; 10 bases align to TRBD1. The CDR3 is 18 amino acids. Germline values: CDR1 SNHLY, CDR2 FYNNEI. Trimming took 5 bases from V and 0 from J; bases not matched to a gene: 9. CDR3 in amino acids: CASSLTGGGGATNEKLFF. The CDR3 nucleotides are TGTGCCAGCAGTCTGACAGGGGGCGGGGGTGCAACTAATGAAAAACTGTTTTTT.

V usage is TRBV13 and J usage is TRBJ2-5; D unclear. The CDR3 has 16 residues. V was cut by 5 bases and J by 5 bases, with 21 bases left in between. Germline CDR1 reads PRHDT; CDR2 reads FYEKMQ (reference sequence). CDR3 region: CASSLLIGPQSETQYF. The CDR3 bases are TGTGCCAGCAGCCTCCTAATTGGGCCCCAGTCTGAGACCCAGTACTTC.

The chain uses TRBV27 and TRBJ2-7; 12 bases fit TRBD2. The CDR3 has 13 residues. V lost 9 bases and J lost 6; bases outside the gene matches: 6. From germline, CDR1 is MNHEY and CDR2 SMNVEV (reference sequence). The CDR3 is CASRTSGNSEQYF. For the CDR3, the DNA is TGTGCCAGTCGGACTAGCGGGAACTCCGAGCAGTACTTC.

The V gene is TRBV29-1, the J gene TRBJ1-1; D might be TRBD1 (5 bases). This CDR3 has 14 residues. Germline V gene sequence: CDR1 SQVTM, CDR2 ANQGSEA. The V and J ends lost 4 bases and 6 bases respectively, with 18 bases between them. CDR3 sequence: CSVGPLAGGAEAFF. The CDR3 nucleotides read TGCAGCGTTGGGCCCTTGGCCGGGGGTGCTGAAGCTTTCTTT.

The chain combines TRBV4-3 with TRBJ2-1; tentatively, D is TRBD1 (5 bases). Germline V CDR1 and CDR2: LGHNA, YSLEER. V gave up 0 bases and J gave up 10 bases, with 13 bases separating them. The CDR3 loop spans 14 amino acids. The CDR3 DNA sequence: TGCGCCAGCAGCCAAGACAAGGGGCTACTCGAGCAGTTCTTC. It is translated as CASSQDKGLLEQFF.

The chain has TRBV29-1 and TRBJ2-2; the match to TRBD1 covers 10 bases. Germline V gives CDR1 SQVTM, CDR2 ANQGSEA. Unmatched junction bases numbered 4, after V lost 6 bases and J lost 3 bases. This CDR3 contains 14 residues. Written as DNA, the CDR3 is TGCAGCGTCAGACAGGGGGCGGACACCGGGGAGCTGTTTTTT. Translation gives CSVRQGADTGELFF.

The CDR3 loop reads CASSLSSYNEQFF. CDR3 nucleotides: TGTGCCAGCAGTCTGAGCTCCTACAATGAGCAGTTCTTC. The chain has TRBV27 and TRBJ2-1; D is undetermined. Germline CDR1 and CDR2: MNHEY and SMNVEV (reference sequence). The V end lost 5 bases, the J end lost 0 bases, and 5 bases lay between the germline ends. The CDR3 spans 13 residues.

As regards this clone: Compared with germline, one end of the junction differs, possibly owing to a read error. The chain is built from TRBV5-1 and TRBJ2-3, with 10 bases fitting TRBD1. CDR1 is SGHRS, CDR2 YFSETQ, per germline. The length of the CDR3 is 17 residues. The CDR3 sequence is CASSPGQGPPRTNTQYF. In DNA, the CDR3 is TGCGCCAGCAGCCCGGGACAGGGGCCCCCACGCACAAATACGCAGTATTTT.

The gene calls are TRBV19 and TRBJ2-7; TRBD2 agrees at 9 bases. The CDR3 sequence is 14 residues long. The germline CDR1 and CDR2 sequences are LNHDA and SQIVND (reference sequence). The ends lost 6 bases at V and 7 bases at J; junction bases unmatched: 10. The CDR3 spells CASSPAGGPREQYF. The DNA for the CDR3 is TGTGCCAGTAGCCCTGCGGGGGGGCCCAGAGAGCAGTACTTC. The entire variable domain, with the rest obtained from reference TRBV19 and TRBJ2-7, is as follows: DGGITQSPKYLFRKEGQNVTLSCEQNLNHDAMYWYRQDPGQGLRLIYYSQIVNDFQKGDIAEGYSVSREKKESFPLTVTSAQKNPTAFYLCASSPAGGPREQYFGPGTRLTVT.

The chain links TRBV4-3 to TRBJ1-4; 7 positions match TRBD1. The germline gives CDR1 LGHNA, CDR2 YSLEER. With V trimmed by 2 bases and J by 2 bases, 11 bases remained unmatched. This CDR3 region has 18 residues. DNA of the CDR3: TGCGCCAGCAGCCAAATAGGGCCAGGGGGGTCGACTAATGAAAAACTGTTTTTT. Its translation is CASSQIGPGGSTNEKLFF.

Turning to this clone: One end of the junction fails to match germline, which may point to a read error. The V and J genes are TRBV6-5 and TRBJ1-2; 7 bases line up with TRBD1. The CDR3 has 16 residues. Germline CDR1 is MNHEY and CDR2 is SVGAGI. CDR3 nucleotide sequence: TGTGCCAGCAGTCACTCGACAGGGAGGTTGGACTATGGCTACACCTTC. Its protein is CASSHSTGRLDYGYTF.

The J gene is TRBJ2-7, the V gene TRBV7-9; D uncertain. The CDR3 extends over 14 amino acids. V lost 1 base and J lost 2, with 9 bases in between. The V gene's germline CDR1 is SEHNR and CDR2 FQNEAQ (reference sequence). CDR3 sequence: CASSLGGATYEQYF. The CDR3 DNA follows: TGTGCCAGCAGCTTAGGCGGTGCTACCTACGAGCAGTACTTC. Full variable domain (outside the CDR3, taken from reference TRBV7-9 and TRBJ2-7): DTGVSQNPRHKITKRGQNVTFRCDPISEHNRLYWYRQTLGQGPEFLTYFQNEAQLEKSRLLSDRFSAERPKGSFSTLEIQRTEQGDSAMYLCASSLGGATYEQYFGPGTRLTVT.

The J gene is TRBJ1-2, the V gene TRBV14; 7 bases align to TRBD1. CDR3 length: 15 amino acids. Germline V gene lookup returns CDR1 SGHDN and CDR2 FVKESK. With V trimmed by 3 bases and J by 1 base, 5 bases remained unmatched. As DNA, the CDR3 is TGTGCCAGCAGCCACGGGGACAGCTATAACTATGGCTACACCTTC. Translating it yields CASSHGDSYNYGYTF.

The chain combines TRBV5-1 with TRBJ1-5, with 7 positions matching TRBD1. Germline V gene sequence: CDR1 SGHRS, CDR2 YFSETQ. CDR3 length equals 15 residues. V was pared by 7 bases and J by 7 bases, with 14 bases of the junction left unmatched. The CDR3 here is CASSPAGQGGQPQHF. The CDR3 region has the DNA TGCGCCAGCTCCCCCGCGGGGCAGGGGGGCCAGCCCCAGCATTTT.

The chain links TRBV7-9 to TRBJ2-1; 12 bases are shared with TRBD2. With V trimmed by 5 bases and J by 4 bases, 6 bases remained unmatched. The CDR3 runs 16 residues. Looked up from germline, CDR1 is SEHNR and CDR2 is FQNEAQ (reference sequence). The CDR3 loop is CASSARTSGEYNEQFF. For the CDR3, the DNA is TGTGCCAGCAGCGCTCGGACTAGCGGGGAGTACAATGAGCAGTTCTTC.

The chain joins TRBV30 to TRBJ2-3; possible D gene TRBD2, 5 bases. CDR1 is GTSNPN and CDR2 is SVGIG in the germline V gene (reference sequence). V gave up 7 bases and J gave up 3 bases, with 14 bases separating them. The CDR3 spans 13 residues. Here the CDR3 reads CASNTGGTDTQYF. In DNA, the CDR3 is TGTGCCTCCAACACGGGCGGGACAGATACGCAGTATTTT.

The rearrangement joins TRBV27 to TRBJ2-5, with D possibly being TRBD2 (6 bases). V lost 3 bases and J lost 5, with 13 bases in between. Germline assignment: CDR1 MNHEY and CDR2 SMNVEV (reference sequence). This CDR3 contains 14 residues. CDR3: CASSLRGYWETQYF. CDR3 DNA sequence: TGTGCCAGCAGTTTGCGGGGATATTGGGAGACCCAGTACTTC.